This TCR beta chain stems from a study of blood T cell repertoires in COVID-19 (dated by TCRdb to 2018 to 2020). Some background on the complete study: Samples from collaborators originated in the United States, Italy and Spain and spanned both the acute and convalescent phases of COVID-19. HLA class I and class II types, where available, came from metadata supplied by the sample provider rather than from assay-based typing. Samples were obtained from the ongoing ImmuneRACE study (first 160 participants) and from 1,254 subjects provided by 6 global collaborators. The sample metadata nearly always contained a de-identified subject ID, COVID-19 status, age in years and sex. The prospective study material was composed of cDNA or gDNA derived from T cells, B-cell-depleted T cells, or PBMCs. The repertoires were released in a freely available public database meant as a resource for research on the immune response to SARS-CoV-2. Subjects who had been exposed to COVID-19, were actively infected with it, or had recovered from it provided the deeply sampled blood TCRbeta repertoires that made up the dataset. Study-wide findings and limitations: The quantity of clinical and demographic metadata differed by source and by participant and was supplied without curation.

The germline V gene specifies MDHEN as CDR1 and SYDVKM as CDR2. The CDR3 contains 16 residues, cysteine and phenylalanine counted. The entry retains the CDR3 DNA only, 48 bases that are in frame from base 1. Trimming accounts for 4 bases at V and 4 bases at J, while the number of junction bases matched to no gene is 10. TCRbeta CDR3 regions were amplified from genomic DNA by means of the immunoSEQ Assay, a bias-controlled multiplex PCR. As for the authors' bioinformatics: Within the assay, amplification of reference gene primers was used to estimate how many nucleated cells each sample contained. Sequence reads were collapsed and filtered to measure the absolute abundance of every unique TCRbeta CDR3 rearrangement. For each sample, productive Simpson clonality was calculated as the square root of Simpson's diversity index over productive rearrangements. The clones in this table, taken by TCRdb from immuneACCESS, are in-frame only. Not every clone is retained; where verified, under half of the shortfall comes from an unresolved V gene, and the cause of the rest is unknown. Clone size and the V and J calls come from that table; the DNA yielded D and trimming. The sample table contains 95,000 to 150,000 clones; only one count was recorded for over 55% of them. The ten largest clones add up to 2.2% of the sample.

This clone was seen a single time. The target of this receptor is not known. The sample holds no much larger clone one base away, and base qualities are not on file. The collaborating institutions used their own protocols to collect whole blood in K2EDTA tubes. For TCRbeta analysis, collaborators shipped samples in one of three forms: frozen whole blood, isolated PBMCs, or DNA extracted from either of those sample types. The chain uses TRBV28 and TRBJ2-5; TRBD1 matches 9 bases in the middle. Material: peripheral blood. The sequence was collected from a woman in her 70s with acute or convalescent COVID-19. The encoded CDR3 is CASSSPGTGSGETQYF. The DNA is as follows: TGTGCCAGCAGTTCTCCCGGGACAGGGAGTGGAGAGACCCAGTACTTC. With all but the CDR3 taken from the reference TRBV28 and TRBJ2-5 genes, the full variable domain is: DVKVTQSSRYLVKRTGEKVFLECVQDMDHENMFWYRQDPGLGLRLIYFSYDVKMKEKGDIPEGYSVSREKKERFSLILESASTNQTSMYLCASSSPGTGSGETQYFGPGTRLLVL.